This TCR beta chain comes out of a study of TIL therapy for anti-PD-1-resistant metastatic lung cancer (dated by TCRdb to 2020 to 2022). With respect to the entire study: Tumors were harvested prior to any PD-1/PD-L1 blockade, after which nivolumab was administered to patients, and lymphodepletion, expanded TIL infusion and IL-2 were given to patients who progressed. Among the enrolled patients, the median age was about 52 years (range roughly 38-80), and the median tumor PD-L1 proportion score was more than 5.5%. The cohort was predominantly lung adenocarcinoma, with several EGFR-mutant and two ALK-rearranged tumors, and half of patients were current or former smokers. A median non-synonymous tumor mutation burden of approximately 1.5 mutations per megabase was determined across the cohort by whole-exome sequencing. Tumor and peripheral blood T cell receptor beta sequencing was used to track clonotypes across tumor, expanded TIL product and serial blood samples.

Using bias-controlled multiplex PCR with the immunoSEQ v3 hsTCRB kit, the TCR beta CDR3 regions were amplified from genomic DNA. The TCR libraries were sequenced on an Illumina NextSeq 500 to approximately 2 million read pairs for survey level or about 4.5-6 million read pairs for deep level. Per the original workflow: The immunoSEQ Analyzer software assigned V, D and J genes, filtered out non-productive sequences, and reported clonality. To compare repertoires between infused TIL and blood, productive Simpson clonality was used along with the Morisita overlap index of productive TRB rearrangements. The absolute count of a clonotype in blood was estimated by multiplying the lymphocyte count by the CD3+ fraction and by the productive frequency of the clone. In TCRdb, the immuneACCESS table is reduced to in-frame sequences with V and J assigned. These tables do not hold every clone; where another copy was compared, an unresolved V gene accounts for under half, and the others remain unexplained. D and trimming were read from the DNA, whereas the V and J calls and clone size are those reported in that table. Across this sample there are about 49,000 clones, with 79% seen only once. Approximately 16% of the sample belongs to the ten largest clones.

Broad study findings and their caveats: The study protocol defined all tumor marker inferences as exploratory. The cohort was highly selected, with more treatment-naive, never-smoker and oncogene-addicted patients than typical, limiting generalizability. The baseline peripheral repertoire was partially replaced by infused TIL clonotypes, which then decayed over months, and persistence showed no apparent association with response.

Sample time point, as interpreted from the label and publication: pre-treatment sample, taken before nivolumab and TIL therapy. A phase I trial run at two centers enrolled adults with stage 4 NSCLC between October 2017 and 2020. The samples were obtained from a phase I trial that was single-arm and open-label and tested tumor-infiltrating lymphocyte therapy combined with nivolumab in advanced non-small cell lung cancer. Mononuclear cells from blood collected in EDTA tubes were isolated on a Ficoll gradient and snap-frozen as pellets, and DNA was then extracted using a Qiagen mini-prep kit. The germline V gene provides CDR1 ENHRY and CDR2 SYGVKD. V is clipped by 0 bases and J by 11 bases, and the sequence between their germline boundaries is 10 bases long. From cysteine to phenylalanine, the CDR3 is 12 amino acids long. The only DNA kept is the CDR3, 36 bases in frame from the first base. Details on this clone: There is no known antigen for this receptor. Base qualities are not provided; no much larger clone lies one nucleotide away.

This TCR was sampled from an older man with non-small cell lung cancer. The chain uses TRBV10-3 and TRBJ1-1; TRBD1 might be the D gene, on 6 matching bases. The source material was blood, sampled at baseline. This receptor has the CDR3 CAISESGGSAFF. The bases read TGTGCCATCAGTGAGTCGGGGGGCTCCGCTTTCTTT.